Following are 26 T cell receptor beta chains from one sample sequenced in a study of shared clonotypes between healthy human individuals. The data were produced by immunoSEQ multiplex PCR, yet TCRdb's version contains in-frame clones alone and is incomplete. The table includes millions of clones, just over 90% detected once. The source material was naive CD4+ T cells from PBMCs. Subset specified: CD45RA+ positively selected. The source is a man younger than 35 in good health. Some clones in this sample may be carry-over from other donors' samples.

The CDR3 sequence: CASSYLGLAEHSNEQFF. CDR3 nucleotides: TGTGCCAGCAGTTATCTCGGACTAGCGGAGCACAGCAATGAGCAGTTCTTC. The chain has TRBV27 and TRBJ2-1, with 10 bases that match TRBD2. V shed 4 bases and J 6 bases; nucleotides not matched to a gene: 12. Germline V gene lookup returns CDR1 MNHEY and CDR2 SMNVEV (reference sequence). The CDR3 consists of 17 residues.

The J gene is TRBJ2-5, the V gene TRBV15; the D gene is possibly TRBD2 (5 bases). Germline lookup yields CDR1 LNHNV and CDR2 YYDKDF (reference sequence). This CDR3 contains 13 residues. Trimming took off 3 bases at V and 5 bases at J, with 10 bases between the two ends. The CDR3: CATSRSGMETQYF. The CDR3 bases are TGTGCCACCAGCAGGTCCGGGATGGAGACCCAGTACTTC.

The V and J genes are TRBV6-1 and TRBJ1-1, with D possibly matching TRBD1 (5 bases). Trimming took off 5 bases at V and 1 base at J, with 8 bases between the two ends. Germline V lookup: CDR1 MNHNS, CDR2 SASEGT. This CDR3 comprises 13 residues. CDR3 DNA: TGTGCCAGCAGTAATCAGGGGAACACTGAAGCTTTCTTT. Translation: CASSNQGNTEAFF.

In DNA, the CDR3 is TGTGCCAGCCCCACAGCCTCTGGAAACACCATATATTTT. Translated: CASPTASGNTIYF. V usage is TRBV6-1 and J usage is TRBJ1-3; D ambiguous. Trimming shortened V by 8 bases and J by 0 bases, and 8 bases separated the two germline ends. The germline V gene has CDR1 MNHNS and CDR2 SASEGT. The CDR3 sequence is 13 residues long.

This sequence joins TRBV27 and TRBJ2-1; 7 bases are shared with TRBD2. This CDR3 comprises 16 residues. CDR1 is MNHEY, CDR2 SMNVEV, per germline (reference sequence). The J segment lost 0 bases and the V segment lost 3 bases, leaving 5 bases of the junction unmatched. The DNA for the CDR3 is TGTGCCAGCAGTTTGGCTAGCGGACGCTCCTACAATGAGCAGTTCTTC. Translation gives CASSLASGRSYNEQFF.

The chain joins TRBV9 to TRBJ1-5; D possibly corresponds to TRBD1 (5 bases). Trimming took off 4 bases at V and 6 bases at J, with 14 bases between the two ends. This CDR3 is 14 amino acids long. Looked up from germline, CDR1 is SGDLS and CDR2 is YYNGEE. The CDR3 protein is CASSPLGESQPQHF. Here the CDR3 DNA reads TGTGCCAGCAGCCCCCTAGGGGAAAGTCAGCCCCAGCATTTT.

Comment on this clone: The same CDR3 arises from other DNA sequences in this sample as well. This rearrangement joins TRBV5-4 to TRBJ2-3, with a tentative D call TRBD2 (5 bases). The germline CDR1 and CDR2 sequences are SGHNT and YYREEE (reference sequence). The CDR3 is 13 amino acids. V gave up 4 bases and J gave up 1 base, with 7 bases separating them. CDR3 protein: CASSPGGTDTQYF. The CDR3 DNA reads as TGTGCCAGCAGCCCCGGGGGCACAGATACGCAGTATTTT.

This chain uses TRBV4-2 with TRBJ2-3; 11 bases map to TRBD2. The CDR3 length is 18 residues. The J segment lost 6 bases and the V segment lost 4 bases, leaving 15 bases of the junction unmatched. Germline V gene data show CDR1 as LGHNA and CDR2 as YNFKEQ. The CDR3 DNA reads TGTGCCAGCAGCCCCGGAATGGGTAGCGGGAGGGCCGGGGATACGCAGTATTTT. This gives the protein CASSPGMGSGRAGDTQYF.

This chain connects TRBV18 to TRBJ2-1; D possibly corresponds to TRBD2 (5 bases). The V gene's germline CDR1 is KGHSH and CDR2 LQKENI. There are 14 residues in the CDR3. The V and J ends lost 3 bases and 8 bases respectively, with 14 bases between them. The CDR3 spells CASSPYYGGDEQFF. DNA for the CDR3: TGTGCCAGCTCACCTTACTACGGAGGAGATGAGCAGTTCTTC. Full variable domain (rest looked up from reference TRBV18 and TRBJ2-1): NAGVMQNPRHLVRRRGQEARLRCSPMKGHSHVYWYRQLPEEGLKFMVYLQKENIIDESGMPKERFSAEFPKEGPSILRIQQVVRGDSAAYFCASSPYYGGDEQFFGPGTRLTVL.

The chain couples TRBV12-1 to TRBJ2-2; TRBD2 is the table's D call and was not checked against the DNA. TRBV12-1 is annotated as a pseudogene. The length of the CDR3 is 14 residues. The CDR3 DNA sequence: TGTGCCAGCAGCACAACTATAACGGCCGGGGAGCTGTTTTTT. Amino acids: CASSTTITAGELFF.

The rearrangement joins TRBV18 to TRBJ2-5; D is uncertain. The V gene lost 3 bases and the J gene lost 2 bases, with 10 bases spanning the gap. Germline CDR1 is KGHSH and CDR2 is LQKENI. There are 14 residues in the CDR3. For the CDR3, the DNA is TGTGCCAGCTCACCCGTGAGATTACAAGAGACCCAGTACTTC. This gives the protein CASSPVRLQETQYF.

The chain carries TRBV10-3 and TRBJ2-7; 7 bases match TRBD1. This CDR3 region has 13 residues. CDR1 is ENHRY, CDR2 SYGVKD, per germline. J lost 5 bases, V lost 10 bases, and 11 bases had no gene match. The DNA of the CDR3 is TGTGCCACTCAGACAGGGCCGGAGGACGAGCAGTACTTC. It is translated as CATQTGPEDEQYF.

The chain couples TRBV5-1 to TRBJ2-1; D not resolved. Germline values: CDR1 SGHRS, CDR2 YFSETQ. The CDR3 loop spans 15 amino acids. Trimming removed 3 bases at V and 6 bases at J, with 16 bases between. The CDR3 DNA follows: TGCGCCAGCAGCTCGTCACCTCAACAGACCAATGAGCAGTTCTTC. It translates to CASSSSPQQTNEQFF.

The V call is TRBV7-8, the J call TRBJ1-5; D not resolved. CDR3 size: 13 residues. Trimming left V 1 base short and J 4 bases short, with 5 bases between. Per germline, CDR1 SGHVS and CDR2 FQNEAQ. CDR3 sequence reads: CASSLVWNQPQHF. As DNA, the CDR3 is TGTGCCAGCAGCTTAGTGTGGAATCAGCCCCAGCATTTT.

This clone was counted a single time. CDR3 loop: CASSSDGTSGRVQYF. The CDR3 bases are TGCGCCAGCAGCTCAGATGGGACTAGCGGGAGGGTGCAGTACTTC. V and J are TRBV5-1 and TRBJ2-7, with TRBD2 matching 16 bases. CDR1 and CDR2 from the germline V gene are SGHRS and YFSETQ. The CDR3 runs 15 residues. V was pared by 3 bases and J by 9 bases, with 6 bases of the junction left unmatched.

Details on this clone: The same CDR3 arises from other DNA sequences in this sample as well. V gene TRBV9 combines with J gene TRBJ2-7, with D perhaps being TRBD1 or TRBD2 (6 bases each). The length of the CDR3 is 13 residues. The V gene's germline CDR1 is SGDLS and CDR2 YYNGEE. Trimming stripped 4 bases from V and 3 bases from J, with 11 bases between. DNA for the CDR3: TGTGCCAGCAGCCCCAGGGGAGGCTACGAGCAGTACTTC. Amino acids: CASSPRGGYEQYF.

V gene TRBV11-2 combines with J gene TRBJ1-4, with unresolved D. The CDR3 spans 13 residues. V shed 4 bases and J shed 11 bases, with 14 bases lying between them. CDR1 is SGHAT, CDR2 FQNNGV, per germline. This CDR3 reads CASSSGSSEKLFF. Written as DNA, the CDR3 is TGTGCCAGCAGCTCAGGCTCCTCGGAGAAACTGTTTTTT.

This chain connects TRBV6-1 to TRBJ2-1; 9 bases are a match to TRBD1. Germline values: CDR1 MNHNS, CDR2 SASEGT. This CDR3 region has 15 residues. The J segment lost 2 bases and the V segment lost 6 bases, leaving 5 bases of the junction unmatched. CDR3 sequence reads: CASSPQGAAYNEQFF. CDR3 bases: TGTGCCAGCAGCCCACAGGGGGCGGCCTACAATGAGCAGTTCTTC.

This clone was seen once. The chain carries TRBV29-1 and TRBJ1-1, with D possibly being TRBD1 (6 bases). The CDR3 runs to 13 residues. Germline CDR1 reads SQVTM; CDR2 reads ANQGSEA. V was trimmed by 6 bases and J by 5 bases, leaving 16 bases between them. The CDR3 protein is CSVAGVLRTEAFF. As DNA, the CDR3 is TGCAGCGTCGCAGGGGTCTTAAGGACTGAAGCTTTCTTT.

V gene TRBV10-3 combines with J gene TRBJ2-3; D might be TRBD2 (6 bases). Germline V gene lookup returns CDR1 ENHRY and CDR2 SYGVKD. V was pared by 7 bases and J by 0 bases, with 14 bases between. The CDR3 contains 15 residues. In DNA form, the CDR3 reads TGTGCCATCACTTTGGGACTCACTAGCACAGATACGCAGTATTTT. Its translation is CAITLGLTSTDTQYF.

Concerning this clone itself: The sample has other DNA sequences that encode this CDR3 too. The CDR3 sequence is CASSLRGQETQYF. CDR3 coding DNA: TGTGCCAGCAGCTTACGGGGTCAAGAGACCCAGTACTTC. The chain uses TRBV11-2 and TRBJ2-5; a possible D gene is TRBD2 (5 bases). The CDR3 loop spans 13 amino acids. CDR1 SGHAT and CDR2 FQNNGV come from the germline V gene. V dropped 2 bases and J dropped 2 bases, with 6 bases sitting between them.

The chain has TRBV27 and TRBJ2-2; D might be TRBD1 or TRBD2, each matching 6 bases. Looked up from germline, CDR1 is MNHEY and CDR2 is SMNVEV (reference sequence). CDR3 length: 13 amino acids. V was cut by 6 bases and J by 7 bases, with 12 bases left in between. The CDR3 DNA reads as TGTGCCAGCAGAGGGGGGAGGATCGGGGAGCTGTTTTTT. Encoded protein: CASRGGRIGELFF.

With respect to this clone: Distinct nucleotide sequences in the sample also encode this CDR3. V and J are TRBV5-6 and TRBJ2-3; the D is unclear. Germline-derived CDR1 and CDR2 are SGHDT and YYEEEE. V dropped 2 bases and J dropped 6 bases, with 4 bases sitting between them. The CDR3 is 11 residues long. The CDR3 DNA reads as TGTGCCAGCAGCTTTGGGGATACGCAGTATTTT. Protein product: CASSFGDTQYF.

This clone turned up a few times. V usage is TRBV7-9 and J usage is TRBJ2-2; 12 bases are a match to TRBD2. This CDR3 spans 19 amino acids. J lost 2 bases, V lost 5 bases, and 12 bases had no gene match. Per the germline V gene, CDR1 is SEHNR and CDR2 is FQNEAQ (reference sequence). The CDR3 nucleotides read TGTGCCAGCAGCCCCGGGACTAGCGGGTTTTTACCTAACACCGGGGAGCTGTTTTTT. Translation: CASSPGTSGFLPNTGELFF.

The chain combines TRBV7-2 with TRBJ1-5; D not certain. The germline CDR1 and CDR2 sequences are SGHTA and FQGNSA. Trimming left V 7 bases short and J 2 bases short, with 9 bases between. This CDR3 region has 13 residues. CDR3 sequence: CASTAERNQPQHF. The DNA for the CDR3 is TGTGCCAGCACGGCCGAGCGCAATCAGCCCCAGCATTTT.

The chain joins TRBV28 to TRBJ2-7; 11 bases agree with TRBD2. After removal of 6 bases from V and 7 bases from J, the junction contained 17 bases not matched to a gene. The CDR3 extends over 17 amino acids. In germline, CDR1 is MDHEN, CDR2 SYDVKM. The CDR3 sequence: CASRDSGATSGMGEQYF. CDR3 nucleotides: TGTGCCAGCAGAGACTCGGGGGCGACTAGCGGGATGGGGGAGCAGTACTTC. Filled out from reference TRBV28 and TRBJ2-7, the complete variable domain reads DVKVTQSSRYLVKRTGEKVFLECVQDMDHENMFWYRQDPGLGLRLIYFSYDVKMKEKGDIPEGYSVSREKKERFSLILESASTNQTSMYLCASRDSGATSGMGEQYFGPGTRLTVT.